The entry below describes one TCR beta chain. This clone was counted at least ten times. It has no known antigen specificity. No quality values exist for individual bases; no much larger clone is one base distant. V and J lose 6 bases and 1 base, and a span of 15 bases separates them. In the germline V gene, CDR1 corresponds to KGHSH and CDR2 to LQKENI. Measured from the cysteine to the phenylalanine, the CDR3 is 15 residues long. The sequence is cut down to CDR3 DNA, 45 bases in frame from base 1. This sample is part of a study of metastatic and nonmetastatic thyroid tumors (dated by TCRdb to the early 2020s). About the investigation overall: The researchers compared repertoires between peripheral blood samples and tumor or nodule tissue samples from patients with malignant or benign thyroid disease. General conclusions and limits of the study: In both blood and tumor samples, TCR beta diversity was reported to be significantly higher in malignant tumors than in benign nodules.

No treatment had been received by any patient before thyroid surgery. The study retrospectively analysed patient clinical samples collected from the early 2010s to the late 2010s using T-cell receptor beta sequencing. Libraries were made using PCR. The reads were generated on an Illumina HiSeq 4000. The TCR beta-chain CDR3 region of each patient was profiled by high-throughput sequencing. In the source study's methods: Drawing on CDR3 differences between clinicopathological groups, the researchers built a classifier meant to tell apart patients with distant-metastatic papillary thyroid cancer. To measure repertoire diversity the researchers used the Shannon index, while the Morisita-Horn index served to gauge how similar the tumor and blood repertoires were. Using fastp at Q25 and MiXCR, TCRdb reprocessed the public reads and kept productive beta chains. TCRdb, not the authors, supplied the V and J calls. A total of about 69,000 clones appear in this sample, approximately 15% of them only once. The top ten hold over 6% of the sample.

This chain joins TRBV18 to TRBJ1-1; the D gene is perhaps TRBD1, from 5 matching bases. Sequenced input: blood. This TCR derives from a male donor with papillary thyroid cancer or a benign thyroid nodule (not recorded which). Some clones in this sample may be carry-over from other donors' samples. The DNA sequence is as follows: TGTGCCAGCTCTCCCCCGGGACGTACGAACACTGAAGCTTTCTTT. This gives the protein CASSPPGRTNTEAFF. Reference TRBV18 and TRBJ1-1 genes cover what lies past the CDR3, so the full variable domain is NAGVMQNPRHLVRRRGQEARLRCSPMKGHSHVYWYRQLPEEGLKFMVYLQKENIIDESGMPKERFSAEFPKEGPSILRIQQVVRGDSAAYFCASSPPGRTNTEAFFGQGTRLTVV.